This entry lists 21 T cell receptor beta chains sequenced from one sample in a study of T cell responses to AZD1222 COVID-19 vaccine. Generated by immunoSEQ multiplex PCR, the TCRdb table keeps only in-frame clones and is missing some. The repertoire has tens of thousands of clones, about 90% of them found once; the top ten carry 6.5% to 9.5%. Sequencing was performed on peripheral blood, taken 28 days after the second AZD1222 dose. The receptor set was obtained from an adult who received the AZD1222 COVID-19 vaccine.

The J gene is TRBJ1-1, the V gene TRBV7-2; 7 bases agree with TRBD1. The junction had 7 bases not matched to a gene; V was cut back by 1 base and J by 2 bases. CDR1 is SGHTA, CDR2 FQGNSA, per germline. CDR3 length equals 16 residues. The CDR3 loop reads CASSLGGQGGNTEAFF. The CDR3 bases are TGTGCCAGCAGCTTAGGTGGACAAGGGGGCAACACTGAAGCTTTCTTT.

V is TRBV7-2 and J is TRBJ2-2; D not resolved. V gave up 1 base and J gave up 0 bases, with 9 bases separating them. The CDR3 loop spans 16 amino acids. CDR1 SGHTA and CDR2 FQGNSA come from the germline V gene. For the CDR3, the DNA is TGTGCCAGCAGCTTAGGGTCCAGCACGAACACCGGGGAGCTGTTTTTT. This gives the protein CASSLGSSTNTGELFF.

The genes are TRBV11-3 and TRBJ2-5, with TRBD1 matching 7 bases. In germline, CDR1 is SGHNT, CDR2 YENEEA. Trimming cost V 5 bases and J 3 bases; bases outside gene matches: 3. This CDR3 is built from 13 residues. DNA of the CDR3: TGTGCCAGCAGCAGGGACAGCAAAGAGACCCAGTACTTC. This translates into CASSRDSKETQYF. Based on the CDR3 plus reference TRBV11-3 and TRBJ2-5, the full variable domain is EAGVVQSPRYKIIEKKQPVAFWCNPISGHNTLYWYLQNLGQGPELLIRYENEEAVDDSQLPKDRFSAERLKGVDSTLKIQPAELGDSAVYLCASSRDSKETQYFGPGTRLLVL.

The CDR3 reads CAWSVGSWGETQYF. The CDR3 bases are TGTGCCTGGAGTGTGGGCTCATGGGGGGAGACCCAGTACTTC. The gene calls are TRBV30 and TRBJ2-5; D assignment may be TRBD1 or TRBD2 (5 bases each). The CDR3 is made up of 14 amino acids. Trimming pared 0 bases from V and 5 bases from J, leaving 13 bases between. Per the germline V gene, CDR1 is GTSNPN and CDR2 is SVGIG (reference sequence).

This chain links TRBV21-1 with TRBJ2-3; TRBD2 was called by the table and not checked on the DNA. TRBV21-1 is recorded as a pseudogene. The CDR3 is 18 amino acids. The CDR3: CASSKDGEPIPSTDTQYF. The CDR3 nucleotides are TGTGCCAGCAGCAAAGACGGGGAGCCGATCCCTAGCACAGATACGCAGTATTTT.

The DNA of the CDR3 is TGTGCCAGCAGTTTCAGCAATCAGCCCCAGCATTTT. Protein product: CASSFSNQPQHF. The chain has TRBV28 and TRBJ1-5; D is ambiguous. This CDR3 is 12 amino acids long. Germline CDR1 reads MDHEN; CDR2 reads SYDVKM. Trimming stripped 3 bases from V and 1 base from J, with 1 base between.

J is TRBJ2-2 and V is TRBV7-3, with D possibly TRBD2 on 6 matching bases. There are 17 residues in the CDR3. The V end was cut by 2 bases, the J end by 6 bases, with 19 bases between. Per the germline V gene, CDR1 is SGHTA and CDR2 is FQGTGA. This CDR3 reads CASSLYPPGDPSGELFF. The CDR3 nucleotides read TGTGCCAGCAGCTTATATCCTCCGGGGGACCCCTCCGGGGAGCTGTTTTTT.

J is TRBJ2-1 and V is TRBV28; the D is unclear. V lost 6 bases, J lost 5 bases, and 8 bases lay in between. The CDR3 contains 12 residues. Germline V lookup: CDR1 MDHEN, CDR2 SYDVKM. CDR3 amino acids: CASRRRDNEQFF. The CDR3 bases are TGTGCCAGCAGACGACGGGACAATGAGCAGTTCTTC.

The V call is TRBV2, the J call TRBJ2-1; no clear D. The CDR3 is 15 amino acids. From germline, CDR1 is SNHLY and CDR2 FYNNEI. Between the trimmed V and J ends, which lost 2 bases and 0 bases, there was a span of 8 bases. The CDR3 spells CASSEQERSYNEQFF. The CDR3 DNA sequence: TGTGCCAGCAGTGAACAGGAGCGCTCCTACAATGAGCAGTTCTTC. The variable domain in full, completed from reference TRBV2 and TRBJ2-1, reads EPEVTQTPSHQVTQMGQEVILRCVPISNHLYFYWYRQILGQKVEFLVSFYNNEISEKSEIFDDQFSVERPDGSNFTLKIRSTKLEDSAMYFCASSEQERSYNEQFFGPGTRLTVL.

The gene calls are TRBV29-1 and TRBJ1-2; TRBD1 might be the D (5 bases). Germline assignment: CDR1 SQVTM and CDR2 ANQGSEA. The length of the CDR3 is 14 residues. Between the trimmed V and J ends, which lost 2 bases and 4 bases, there was a span of 14 bases. The chain's CDR3 is CSVELTVSGYGYTF. The CDR3 nucleotides are TGCAGCGTTGAATTGACAGTGAGTGGCTATGGCTACACCTTC.

The V call is TRBV5-1, the J call TRBJ1-6, with D uncertain. Germline-derived CDR1 and CDR2 are SGHRS and YFSETQ. V was shortened by 7 bases and J by 5 bases, with 16 bases between the two germline ends. The CDR3 runs 15 residues. Written as DNA, the CDR3 is TGCGCCAGCCGATTACAGAGGCAGAATAATTCACCCCTCCACTTT. Translating gives CASRLQRQNNSPLHF.

This clone was picked up one time. The rearrangement uses TRBV18 and TRBJ1-4; D is uncertain. The germline V gene has CDR1 KGHSH and CDR2 LQKENI. The CDR3 sequence is 14 residues long. V was cut by 7 bases and J by 6 bases, with 15 bases left in between. This CDR3 is CASFGPGEDEKLFF. For the CDR3, the DNA is TGTGCCAGCTTTGGACCGGGAGAAGATGAAAAACTGTTTTTT.

This clone came up once. The rearrangement joins TRBV6-5 to TRBJ2-1; D gene ambiguous. This CDR3 spans 14 amino acids. The germline CDR1 and CDR2 sequences are MNHEY and SVGAGI. V shed 5 bases and J shed 5 bases, with 13 bases lying between them. The CDR3: CASSPRRTNNEQFF. The CDR3 DNA reads as TGTGCCAGCAGTCCCCGGCGGACCAACAATGAGCAGTTCTTC.

The chain is built from TRBV19 and TRBJ1-1; 8 bases map to TRBD1. Germline CDR1 is LNHDA and CDR2 is SQIVND (reference sequence). This CDR3 comprises 15 residues. Trimming removed 6 bases from V and 6 bases from J; junction bases left unmatched: 12. The CDR3 protein is CASRPVTGVFPEAFF. The CDR3, as DNA: TGTGCCAGTAGGCCGGTGACAGGGGTTTTCCCTGAAGCTTTCTTT. The full variable domain, rest sourced from reference TRBV19 and TRBJ1-1, is DGGITQSPKYLFRKEGQNVTLSCEQNLNHDAMYWYRQDPGQGLRLIYYSQIVNDFQKGDIAEGYSVSREKKESFPLTVTSAQKNPTAFYLCASRPVTGVFPEAFFGQGTRLTVV.

The count of this clone is one. The chain joins TRBV14 to TRBJ2-7; D not certain. There are 14 residues in the CDR3. V lost 2 bases and J lost 1, with 9 bases in between. The germline gives CDR1 SGHDN, CDR2 FVKESK. The CDR3, as DNA: TGTGCCAGCAGCCAATTGACACGTTCCTACGAGCAGTACTTC. Translating it yields CASSQLTRSYEQYF.

The CDR3 sequence is CASSLEGLLYGYTF. In DNA form, the CDR3 reads TGTGCCAGCAGCCTCGAGGGGCTACTCTATGGCTACACCTTC. The rearrangement links TRBV7-9 to TRBJ1-2; a weak D match, TRBD1 (5 bases). The CDR3 length is 14 residues. V shed 5 bases and J shed 4 bases, with 14 bases lying between them. Germline V CDR1 and CDR2: SEHNR, FQNEAQ (reference sequence).

The genes are TRBV5-1 and TRBJ2-7, with 11 bases identical to TRBD1. The V and J ends lost 2 bases and 4 bases, in that order; junction bases with no gene match: 5. CDR3 size: 15 residues. In germline, CDR1 is SGHRS, CDR2 YFSETQ. The CDR3 DNA sequence: TGCGCCAGCAGCTTCGATGGACAGGGGGCTTACGAGCAGTACTTC. This gives the protein CASSFDGQGAYEQYF.

This clone was counted between two and nine times. The J gene is TRBJ1-2, the V gene TRBV24-1, with TRBD1 matching 8 bases. CDR3 length: 16 amino acids. The germline V gene encodes CDR1 KGHDR and CDR2 SFDVKD. V gave up 2 bases and J gave up 4 bases; unmatched junction bases: 8. The CDR3 region is CATSDSRDRWTYGYTF. The CDR3 coding sequence is TGTGCCACCAGTGATTCGCGGGACAGGTGGACCTATGGCTACACCTTC.

The J gene is TRBJ1-3, the V gene TRBV4-2, with D maybe TRBD1 (5 bases). V lost 3 bases and J lost 0, with 15 bases in between. The CDR3 consists of 17 residues. Per the germline V gene, CDR1 is LGHNA and CDR2 is YNFKEQ. The CDR3 here is CASSQEGTASSGNTIYF. CDR3 coding DNA: TGTGCCAGCAGCCAGGAGGGGACGGCAAGCTCTGGAAACACCATATATTTT.

The CDR3 reads CASGGTGGNNSPLHF. As DNA, the CDR3 is TGTGCCAGCGGGGGGACAGGGGGTAATAATTCACCCCTCCACTTT. J is TRBJ1-6 and V is TRBV19; 11 bases map to TRBD1. The V segment lost 9 bases and the J segment 5 bases; nucleotides outside the gene matches: 6. Looked up from germline, CDR1 is LNHDA and CDR2 is SQIVND (reference sequence). The CDR3 is 15 residues long.

V and J are TRBV11-3 and TRBJ2-1; a weak D match, TRBD2 (6 bases). The V and J ends lost 3 bases and 10 bases respectively, with 10 bases between them. The germline gives CDR1 SGHNT, CDR2 YENEEA. The CDR3 is 12 residues long. The DNA for the CDR3 is TGTGCCAGCAGCTTGCGGGGTGAAGAGCAGTTCTTC. This gives the protein CASSLRGEEQFF.